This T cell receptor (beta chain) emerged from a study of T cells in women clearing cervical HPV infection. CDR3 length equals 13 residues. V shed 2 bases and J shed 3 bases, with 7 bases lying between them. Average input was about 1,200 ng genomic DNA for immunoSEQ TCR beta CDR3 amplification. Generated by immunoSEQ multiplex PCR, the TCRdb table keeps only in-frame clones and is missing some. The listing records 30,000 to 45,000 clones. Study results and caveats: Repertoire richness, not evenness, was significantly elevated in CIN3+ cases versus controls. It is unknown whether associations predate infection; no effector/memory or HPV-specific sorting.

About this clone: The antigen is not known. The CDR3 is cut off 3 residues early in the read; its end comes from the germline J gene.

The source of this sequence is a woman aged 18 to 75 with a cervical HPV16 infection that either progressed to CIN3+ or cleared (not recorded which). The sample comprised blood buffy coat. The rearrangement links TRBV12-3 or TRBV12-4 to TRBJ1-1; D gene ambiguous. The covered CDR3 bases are TGTGCCAGCAGTTTAAGGGCTGACACTGAA. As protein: CASSLRADTE. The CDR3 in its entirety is CASSLRADTEAFF.